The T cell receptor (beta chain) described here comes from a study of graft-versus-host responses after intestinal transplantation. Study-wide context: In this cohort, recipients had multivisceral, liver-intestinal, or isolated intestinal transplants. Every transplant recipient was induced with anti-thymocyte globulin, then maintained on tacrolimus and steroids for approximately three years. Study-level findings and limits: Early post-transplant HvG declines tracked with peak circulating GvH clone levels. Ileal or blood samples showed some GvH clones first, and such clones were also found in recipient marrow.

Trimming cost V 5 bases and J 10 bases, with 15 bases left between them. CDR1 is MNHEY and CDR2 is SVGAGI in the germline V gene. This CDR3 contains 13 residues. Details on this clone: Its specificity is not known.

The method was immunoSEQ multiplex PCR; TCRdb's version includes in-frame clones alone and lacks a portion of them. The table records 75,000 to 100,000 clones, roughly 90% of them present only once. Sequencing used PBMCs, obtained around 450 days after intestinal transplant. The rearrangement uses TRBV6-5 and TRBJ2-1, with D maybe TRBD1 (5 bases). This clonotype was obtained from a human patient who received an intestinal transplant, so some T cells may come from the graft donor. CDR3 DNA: TGTGCCAGCAGTCAGGAGCTCTGGGGCGAGCAGTTCTTC. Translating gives CASSQELWGEQFF.